This T cell receptor (beta chain) emerged from a study of blood T cell repertoires in COVID-19. With regard to this clone: The sample has other DNA sequences that encode this CDR3 too.

Produced via immunoSEQ multiplex PCR; TCRdb's table is partial and in-frame only. The data hold about 200,000 clones, with around 86% observed a single time. CDR3 size: 14 residues. Per the germline V gene, CDR1 is MDHEN and CDR2 is SYDVKM. V shed 3 bases, J shed 3 bases, and the junction held 5 bases outside the gene matches. The TCR originated in a man aged 40-49 years with acute or convalescent COVID-19. The chain recombines TRBV28 with TRBJ2-7, with TRBD2 matching 7 bases. The sequencing sample was made of peripheral blood. CDR3 region: CASSLVGGIYEQYF. The CDR3 nucleotides read TGTGCCAGCAGTTTGGTGGGGGGGATCTACGAGCAGTACTTC.